The 30 T cell receptor beta chains listed next were all sequenced from one sample in a study of blood T cell repertoires in COVID-19. Clones were read by immunoSEQ multiplex PCR, and TCRdb kept only the in-frame ones, dropping some. This sample has over 250,000 clones, with over 70% found just once. The sample comprised peripheral blood. The receptors stem from an elderly woman with acute or convalescent COVID-19.

With respect to this clone: One end of the junction does not line up with germline, which may come from a read error. The V gene is TRBV11-2, the J gene TRBJ2-7, with a weak D call TRBD2 (6 bases). The CDR3 contains 14 residues. CDR1 and CDR2 from the germline V gene are SGHAT and FQNNGV. Here the CDR3 reads CASSLEGGVLAQYF. The CDR3 nucleotides read TGTGCCAGCAGCCTAGAGGGAGGAGTTTTGGCGCAGTACTTC.

This rearrangement joins TRBV2 to TRBJ2-2; a possible D gene is TRBD1 (6 bases). From germline, CDR1 is SNHLY and CDR2 FYNNEI. V was shortened by 1 base and J by 5 bases, with 11 bases between the two germline ends. The CDR3 is 15 amino acids. The CDR3 loop reads CASSEEGGRTGELFF. In DNA, the CDR3 is TGTGCCAGCAGTGAAGAAGGGGGACGGACCGGGGAGCTGTTTTTT.

This clone showed up just a few times. V and J are TRBV7-9 and TRBJ2-1; 8 bases align to TRBD2. The CDR3 has 17 residues. Per the germline V gene, CDR1 is SEHNR and CDR2 is FQNEAQ (reference sequence). The V segment lost 0 bases and the J segment 2 bases; nucleotides outside the gene matches: 6. CDR3 sequence (DNA): TGTGCCAGCAGCTTAGCGGGGCTGCGGGGGGCCTACAATGAGCAGTTCTTC. Translated, it gives CASSLAGLRGAYNEQFF.

This clone was observed a single time. The chain employs TRBV18 and TRBJ1-1; 10 bases fit TRBD1. The CDR3 totals 15 residues. With 5 bases clipped from V and 2 bases from J, the junction kept 5 bases outside the gene matches. Germline V gene sequence: CDR1 KGHSH, CDR2 LQKENI. In nucleotides, the CDR3 is TGTGCCAGCTCATCCGACAGGGGGCGCAACACTGAAGCTTTCTTT. This gives the protein CASSSDRGRNTEAFF.

This clone was detected once. The chain couples TRBV7-9 to TRBJ2-5; D is possibly TRBD2 (6 bases). Germline CDR1 SEHNR, CDR2 FQNEAQ (reference sequence). This CDR3 has 15 residues. Trimming took off 1 base at V and 1 base at J, with 10 bases between the two ends. CDR3 nucleotides: TGTGCCAGCAGCTTAGGGGGACTCCGCCAAGAGACCCAGTACTTC. Encoded protein: CASSLGGLRQETQYF.

In this sample, this clone turned up once. The chain carries TRBV6-5 and TRBJ2-5; a weak D match, TRBD1 (6 bases). The CDR3 sequence is 13 residues long. V was shortened by 4 bases and J by 2 bases, with 8 bases between the two germline ends. From germline, CDR1 is MNHEY and CDR2 SVGAGI. Here the CDR3 DNA reads TGTGCCAGCAGTTCTCAGGGGCAAGAGACCCAGTACTTC. It codes for CASSSQGQETQYF.

This clone was detected many times. In DNA, the CDR3 is TGTGCCAGCAGCTTGGGGAGGACAGGGGGCGGCAATCAGCCCCAGCATTTT. This encodes CASSLGRTGGGNQPQHF. This chain uses TRBV5-5 with TRBJ1-5; TRBD1 agrees at 11 bases. CDR3 size: 17 residues. Looked up from germline, CDR1 is SGHKS and CDR2 is YYEKEE (reference sequence). Trimming took 0 bases from V and 2 from J; bases not matched to a gene: 4.

The V gene is TRBV7-8, the J gene TRBJ2-2; tentatively, D is TRBD1 (6 bases). Germline V lookup: CDR1 SGHVS, CDR2 FQNEAQ. Trimming cost V 5 bases and J 1 base, with 17 bases left between them. This CDR3 spans 17 amino acids. The CDR3 is CASSPGGWGQNTGELFF. In nucleotides, the CDR3 is TGTGCCAGCAGCCCCGGAGGTTGGGGACAGAACACCGGGGAGCTGTTTTTT. Full variable domain (rest looked up from reference TRBV7-8 and TRBJ2-2): GAGVSQSPRYKVAKRGQDVALRCDPISGHVSLFWYQQALGQGPEFLTYFQNEAQLDKSGLPSDRFFAERPEGSVSTLKIQRTQQEDSAVYLCASSPGGWGQNTGELFFGEGSRLTVL.

This chain links TRBV7-9 with TRBJ1-4, with a tentative D call TRBD1 (6 bases). In germline, CDR1 is SEHNR, CDR2 FQNEAQ (reference sequence). CDR3 length: 14 amino acids. Trimming shortened V by 5 bases and J by 6 bases, and 13 bases separated the two germline ends. The CDR3 sequence: CASSKQGRDEKLFF. The CDR3 coding sequence is TGTGCCAGCAGCAAACAGGGTCGGGATGAAAAACTGTTTTTT.

The chain links TRBV6-5 to TRBJ1-1, with TRBD1 matching 8 bases. V gave up 1 base and J gave up 4 bases; unmatched junction bases: 2. This CDR3 has 14 residues. Looked up from germline, CDR1 is MNHEY and CDR2 is SVGAGI. CDR3 sequence (DNA): TGTGCCAGCAGTTACTTAACAGGGGGCACTGAAGCTTTCTTT. It specifies CASSYLTGGTEAFF.

CDR3 coding DNA: TGTGCCAGCAGCCGGAGGTTTGGAGCCTCTGGGGCCAACGTCCTGACTTTC. Protein: CASSRRFGASGANVLTF. The J gene is TRBJ2-6, the V gene TRBV7-9; D might be TRBD2 (5 bases). CDR3 size: 17 residues. V dropped 5 bases and J dropped 0 bases, with 14 bases sitting between them. In germline, CDR1 is SEHNR, CDR2 FQNEAQ (reference sequence).

This sequence joins TRBV2 and TRBJ1-1; no reliable D call. V lost 5 bases and J lost 5, with 6 bases in between. Germline CDR1 and CDR2: SNHLY and FYNNEI. The CDR3 is 11 residues long. In DNA, the CDR3 is TGTGCCAGCAGTTCGGGGACTGAAGCTTTCTTT. Residues: CASSSGTEAFF.

In this sample, this clone turned up a few times. The chain employs TRBV23-1 and TRBJ2-1; the match to TRBD2 covers 7 bases. TRBV23-1 is treated as an ORF (open reading frame) with a function not yet certain. This CDR3 has 14 amino acids. After removal of 4 bases from V and 6 bases from J, the junction contained 6 bases not matched to a gene. The CDR3 spells CASSRIAGGNEQFF. CDR3 DNA: TGCGCCAGCAGTCGAATAGCGGGTGGCAATGAGCAGTTCTTC.

This chain links TRBV9 with TRBJ2-1; 10 bases agree with TRBD2. The germline V gene has CDR1 SGDLS and CDR2 YYNGEE. The CDR3 contains 18 residues. The V segment lost 0 bases and the J segment 4 bases; nucleotides outside the gene matches: 10. CDR3 nucleotide sequence: TGTGCCAGCAGCGTAGATCCGCTGACTAGCGGGCGTTACAATGAGCAGTTCTTC. It encodes CASSVDPLTSGRYNEQFF.

The V and J genes are TRBV5-1 and TRBJ1-2, with a possible D match to TRBD1 (5 bases). Trimming removed 0 bases from V and 7 bases from J, with 13 bases in between. The V gene's germline CDR1 is SGHRS and CDR2 YFSETQ. The CDR3 spans 14 residues. The CDR3 spells CASSLESGLGGYTF. As DNA, the CDR3 is TGCGCCAGCAGCTTGGAATCAGGGCTGGGTGGCTACACCTTC.

The chain links TRBV4-1 to TRBJ1-1; D is possibly TRBD1 (6 bases). There are 14 residues in the CDR3. Germline CDR1 reads MGHRA; CDR2 reads YSYEKL. V dropped 5 bases and J dropped 2 bases, with 12 bases sitting between them. This CDR3 reads CASSGRTENTEAFF. The DNA for the CDR3 is TGCGCCAGCAGCGGACGGACAGAAAACACTGAAGCTTTCTTT.

This clone occurred once. V gene TRBV5-1 combines with J gene TRBJ1-2, with 12 nucleotides matching TRBD1. The CDR3 totals 15 residues. Germline-derived CDR1 and CDR2 are SGHRS and YFSETQ. J lost 8 bases, V lost 4 bases, and 9 bases had no gene match. The CDR3 sequence: CASSPRDRGQEGYTF. The CDR3 DNA reads TGCGCCAGCAGCCCGCGGGACAGGGGGCAAGAAGGCTACACCTTC.

The chain has TRBV15 and TRBJ1-4; 9 bases are shared with TRBD1. CDR3 length equals 15 residues. Germline CDR1 LNHNV, CDR2 YYDKDF (reference sequence). Trimming at V came to 3 bases and at J to 5 bases, leaving 4 bases not matched to a gene. The CDR3 loop is CATSRGGTGNEKLFF. The CDR3 DNA follows: TGTGCCACCAGCAGGGGTGGGACAGGGAATGAAAAACTGTTTTTT.

This rearrangement joins TRBV5-6 to TRBJ1-1, with 8 bases aligning to TRBD1. Looked up from germline, CDR1 is SGHDT and CDR2 is YYEEEE. This CDR3 contains 13 residues. V lost 4 bases and J lost 12; bases outside the gene matches: 11. The CDR3 spells CASSNLPGQDPFF. The CDR3 nucleotides are TGTGCCAGCAGCAACCTCCCGGGACAGGACCCTTTCTTT.

CDR3 in amino acids: CASSQEGTGNPQETQYF. CDR3 DNA sequence: TGCGCCAGCAGCCAAGAAGGGACAGGCAATCCCCAAGAGACCCAGTACTTC. The chain employs TRBV4-1 and TRBJ2-5; 8 nucleotides align to TRBD1. From germline, CDR1 is MGHRA and CDR2 YSYEKL. V shed 0 bases and J 1 base; nucleotides not matched to a gene: 7. The CDR3 has 17 amino acids.

This clone has more than one count but fewer than ten. This chain joins TRBV4-1 and TRBJ2-1; 11 nucleotides line up with TRBD2. V lost 6 bases, J lost 4 bases, and 5 bases stayed unmatched. The germline V gene encodes CDR1 MGHRA and CDR2 YSYEKL. The CDR3 runs 15 residues. CDR3 residues: CASSTLAGGYNEQFF. CDR3 nucleotide sequence: TGCGCCAGCAGTACTCTAGCGGGAGGATACAATGAGCAGTTCTTC.

This clone occurred a few times. The chain carries TRBV7-2 and TRBJ1-5, with D maybe TRBD1 (6 bases). The CDR3 is 14 residues long. The V end was cut by 0 bases, the J end by 4 bases, with 7 bases between. Germline V gene data show CDR1 as SGHTA and CDR2 as FQGNSA. CDR3 protein: CASSLAQGNQPQHF. The CDR3 nucleotides are TGTGCCAGCAGCTTAGCGCAGGGGAATCAGCCCCAGCATTTT.

Remarks on this clone: The sample carries other DNA sequences with the same CDR3. The rearrangement links TRBV5-1 to TRBJ1-1, with unresolved D. Trimming removed 2 bases from V and 1 base from J, with 9 bases in between. CDR1 and CDR2 from the germline V gene are SGHRS and YFSETQ. CDR3 length: 14 amino acids. CDR3 sequence: CASSLAGQNTEAFF. The CDR3 nucleotides read TGCGCCAGCAGCTTAGCAGGCCAGAACACTGAAGCTTTCTTT.

J is TRBJ2-4 and V is TRBV27, with D perhaps TRBD1 (5 bases). Trimming pared 5 bases from V and 0 bases from J, leaving 17 bases between. The V gene's germline CDR1 is MNHEY and CDR2 SMNVEV (reference sequence). This CDR3 has 17 amino acids. In nucleotides, the CDR3 is TGTGCCAGCAGTACACTGACAGCTTTACTAGCCAAAAACATTCAGTACTTC. Translation: CASSTLTALLAKNIQYF.

This clone was observed many times. The chain uses TRBV4-2 and TRBJ1-4, with 8 positions matching TRBD1. CDR3 size: 14 residues. V dropped 4 bases and J dropped 8; count of bases not matched to a gene: 6. Germline CDR1 LGHNA, CDR2 YNFKEQ. For the CDR3, the DNA is TGTGCCAGCAGCCCGGACAGGGTTGGCGAAAAACTGTTTTTT. Translated, it gives CASSPDRVGEKLFF.

The chain is built from TRBV15 and TRBJ2-2, with 9 bases that match TRBD2. This CDR3 region has 17 residues. Per germline, CDR1 LNHNV and CDR2 YYDKDF (reference sequence). Trimming took 5 bases from V and 0 from J; bases not matched to a gene: 7. The CDR3 is CATSGGGRGSNTGELFF. The CDR3 DNA sequence: TGTGCCACCAGCGGTGGCGGGAGGGGGTCGAACACCGGGGAGCTGTTTTTT.

The rearrangement uses TRBV3-1 (or the pseudogene TRBV3-2) and TRBJ2-4; D is undetermined. V was clipped by 1 base and J by 0 bases, with 10 bases between them. Germline-derived CDR1 and CDR2 are LGHDT and YNNKEL (reference sequence). The CDR3 is made up of 16 amino acids. The CDR3 is CASSQGGGLAKNIQYF. The CDR3 DNA reads as TGTGCCAGCAGCCAAGGTGGCGGTCTAGCCAAAAACATTCAGTACTTC.

This rearrangement joins TRBV19 to TRBJ2-5, with 12 nucleotides matching TRBD2. The CDR3 sequence is 15 residues long. The V gene's germline CDR1 is LNHDA and CDR2 SQIVND (reference sequence). J gave up 4 bases and V 4 bases, and 4 bases lay outside the gene matches. The CDR3 reads CASSTLAGGPETQYF. In nucleotides, the CDR3 is TGTGCCAGTAGTACCCTAGCGGGGGGGCCAGAGACCCAGTACTTC.

Comment on this clone: Within the sample, other DNA sequences also encode this same CDR3. The chain links TRBV18 to TRBJ1-1, with D perhaps matching TRBD1 (6 bases). Trimming took 3 bases from V and 0 from J, leaving 8 bases between them. The CDR3 consists of 14 residues. In germline, CDR1 is KGHSH, CDR2 LQKENI. The DNA for the CDR3 is TGTGCCAGCTCACCGACAGGCCTGAACACTGAAGCTTTCTTT. This encodes CASSPTGLNTEAFF.

The chain couples TRBV5-4 to TRBJ1-3, with a weak D call TRBD1 (6 bases). Germline V gene lookup returns CDR1 SGHNT and CDR2 YYREEE (reference sequence). CDR3 size: 18 residues. Trimming took 4 bases from V and 0 from J, leaving 20 bases between them. The CDR3 is CASSKIGGGGSSGNTIYF. DNA of the CDR3: TGTGCCAGCAGCAAGATAGGGGGGGGTGGAAGCTCTGGAAACACCATATATTTT.